This T cell receptor beta chain was recovered during a study of T cell repertoires in cytomegalovirus infection. At the level of the study: CMV infection and matching HLA type were both indicated by public TCR beta signatures. Broader study findings: Within the response measured ex vivo, HLA-C-restricted CMV-specific TCR beta clonotypes were dominant. Totalled public TCR beta family frequency picked out people who carried CMV plus the relevant HLA.

The CDR3 runs 13 residues. Germline loops: CDR1 SGHTA, CDR2 FQGNSA. V lost 4 bases, J lost 5 bases, and 11 bases lay in between. This clonotype showed up many times. As yet, its antigen is unknown. TCRdb used MiXCR to reprocess the reads, holding one entry per CDR3 protein. Of approximately 150,000 distinct CDR3 sequences listed, approximately 5.9% are singletons. V and J are TRBV7-2 and TRBJ2-5; TRBD2 might be the D (5 bases). The sample taken for sequencing was PBMCs. The TCR originated in a human donor in good health (CMV status not recorded). Some clones in this sample may be carry-over from other donors' samples. The CDR3 bases are TGTGCCAGCAGCTCGGACGGCGGGGAGACCCAGTACTTC. The encoded protein is CASSSDGGETQYF.